This is a list of T cell receptor beta chains from one sample in a study of T cell clusters in autoimmune cytopenias. TCRdb reprocessed the multiplex PCR reads and keeps a single row for each CDR3 protein, giving no DNA. The sample has about 6,100 distinct CDR3 sequences; the top ten hold 5% to 6.5%. The same data also went into a second study, on T cell repertoires in aging, cancer and after chemotherapy.

The source material was peripheral blood. Source of these receptors: a human donor in good health. Both conserved end residues are part of each CDR3. Each record gives: J gene, V gene, clone size, CDR3 protein. Clone size is shown for a subset of rows, as once, few, many or a class of expanded clone.

J: TRBJ2-1; V: TRBV6-6; size: medium-sized; CDR3: CASSPGTSVSEQFF
J: TRBJ2-1; V: TRBV5-1; size: .; CDR3: CASSGTGTAKNEQFF
J: TRBJ1-5; V: TRBV19; size: medium-sized; CDR3: CASSISPRGTGQPQHF
J: TRBJ2-1; V: TRBV5-5; size: medium-sized; CDR3: CASSLVVGNEQFF
J: TRBJ2-1; V: TRBV4-3; size: .; CDR3: CASSHETSGSYNEQFF
J: TRBJ2-1; V: TRBV11-2; size: .; CDR3: CASSLIAASYNEQFF
J: TRBJ2-3; V: TRBV14; size: .; CDR3: CASSPLAGTAADTQYF
J: TRBJ1-4; V: TRBV7-9; size: medium-sized; CDR3: CASSSFVASLEKLFF
J: TRBJ2-1; V: TRBV14; size: .; CDR3: CASSQNGGSYNEQFF
J: TRBJ1-1; V: TRBV6-2/TRBV6-3; size: .; CDR3: CASSLRDSNTEAFF
J: TRBJ2-7; V: TRBV19; size: medium-sized; CDR3: CASSDKTTNYEQYF
J: TRBJ2-1; V: TRBV5-5; size: medium-sized; CDR3: CASSSASVSNEQFF
J: TRBJ1-1; V: TRBV27; size: .; CDR3: CASVGGHREAFF
J: TRBJ2-5; V: TRBV12-3/TRBV12-4; size: .; CDR3: CASRRYQETQYF
J: TRBJ2-3; V: TRBV7-2; size: .; CDR3: CASSSNRQGVTDTQYF
J: TRBJ1-1; V: TRBV6-5; size: medium-sized; CDR3: CASSPVKETEAFF
J: TRBJ2-3; V: TRBV5-4; size: .; CDR3: CASSPPGQGLSTQYF
J: TRBJ1-5; V: TRBV5-1; size: .; CDR3: CASSLQGGHQPQHF
J: TRBJ1-2; V: TRBV27; size: medium-sized; CDR3: CASSSRTGVGYTF
J: TRBJ2-5; V: TRBV5-4; size: medium-sized; CDR3: CASSFGGPETQYF
J: TRBJ1-3; V: TRBV11-2; size: .; CDR3: CASSETGAGNTIYF
J: TRBJ2-3; V: TRBV7-9; size: .; CDR3: CASSSTSGATDTQYF
J: TRBJ1-6; V: TRBV6-6; size: .; CDR3: CASSPKEGKRSYNSPLHF
J: TRBJ2-5; V: TRBV18; size: .; CDR3: CASSPPGQGGRETQYF
J: TRBJ1-4; V: TRBV6-5; size: .; CDR3: CASTRDRGSLNEKLFF
J: TRBJ2-7; V: TRBV6-2/TRBV6-3; size: medium-sized; CDR3: CASSYVSDYQQYF
J: TRBJ1-2; V: TRBV6-1; size: medium-sized; CDR3: CASSWDRVYGYTF
J: TRBJ1-6; V: TRBV12-3/TRBV12-4; size: medium-sized; CDR3: CASSPGTGEESLHF
J: TRBJ2-3; V: TRBV12-3/TRBV12-4; size: .; CDR3: CASSLLATTDTQYF
J: TRBJ2-3; V: TRBV2; size: .; CDR3: CASLEGQDTQYF
J: TRBJ1-1; V: TRBV6-2/TRBV6-3; size: medium-sized; CDR3: CASSSDENTEAFF
J: TRBJ1-1; V: TRBV20-1; size: .; CDR3: CSARARGRGFGTEAFF
J: TRBJ2-1; V: TRBV5-1; size: .; CDR3: CASSLVGGYNEQFF
J: TRBJ1-1; V: TRBV20-1; size: .; CDR3: CTCAATGGVRSTEAFF
J: TRBJ2-5; V: TRBV20-1; size: .; CDR3: CSARPLVETQYF
J: TRBJ1-2; V: TRBV7-9; size: .; CDR3: CASSPPGDREGYGYTF
J: TRBJ1-6; V: TRBV6-6; size: medium-sized; CDR3: CASSYRNPTRQNSPLHF
J: TRBJ1-2; V: TRBV6-1; size: medium-sized; CDR3: CATQVRWGYTF
J: TRBJ1-1; V: TRBV29-1; size: medium-sized; CDR3: CSVVSGTGANTEAFF
J: TRBJ1-4; V: TRBV12-3/TRBV12-4; size: medium-sized; CDR3: CASSLSGTGRGEKLFF
J: TRBJ1-2; V: TRBV12-3/TRBV12-4; size: medium-sized; CDR3: CASSRADSPLYGYTF
J: TRBJ1-4; V: TRBV10-3; size: medium-sized; CDR3: CAISEAGVGNEKLFF